This record looks at one TCR beta chain sequence and its context. As yet, its antigen is unknown. This entry comes from a study of OX40 agonist ivuxolimab in advanced cancers. Looking at the study overall: Ivuxolimab was delivered to patients intravenously every 2 weeks at doses spanning 0.01 to 10 mg/kg. Checkpoint inhibitors had been given previously to around 38% of patients. Study-level results: Relatively little clonal expansion, among the lowest observed, appeared in partial responders at 0.1-3.0 mg/kg. The authors also found low normalized T-cell clonal expansion in some nonresponders.

V was clipped by 0 bases and J by 7 bases, with 7 bases between them. CDR3 length: 13 residues. From germline, CDR1 is LGHNA and CDR2 YSLEER. Using immunoSEQ multiplex PCR, the repertoire was profiled, and TCRdb retains in-frame clones only, with some absent. The data show 40,000 to 60,000 clones, with 70% to 80% seen just once and under 2% held by the top ten. The sequencing here drew on CD4+ or CD8+ T cells sorted from blood, taken in a trial of the OX40 agonist ivuxolimab. The rearrangement uses TRBV4-3 and TRBJ1-5; D gene unclear. The TCR originated in an adult with an advanced solid tumor such as melanoma, head and neck, liver or kidney cancer. The CDR3, as DNA: TGCGCCAGCAGCCAAGACCATCGACAGCCCCAGCATTTT. As protein: CASSQDHRQPQHF.